The TCR beta chain under discussion was sequenced for a study of T cell responses to AZD1222 COVID-19 vaccine. This CDR3 comprises 16 residues. Trimming took 1 base from V and 8 from J; bases not matched to a gene: 10. CDR1 SGHTA and CDR2 FQGNSA come from the germline V gene. TCRdb's table, derived via immunoSEQ multiplex PCR, lists solely in-frame clones and lacks some. The sample has about 50,000 clones, approximately 83% seen once; the top ten hold roughly 16%. The material was peripheral blood, obtained on day 0 of AZD1222 vaccination. This sequence joins TRBV7-2 and TRBJ2-1, with 8 nucleotides matching TRBD2. This TCR derives from an adult in good health. The CDR3 reads CASSLDGSGGLYEQFF. CDR3 sequence (DNA): TGTGCCAGCAGCTTAGATGGTTCGGGGGGGTTGTATGAGCAGTTCTTC. The whole variable domain, filled in from reference TRBV7-2 and TRBJ2-1, reads GAGVSQSPSNKVTEKGKDVELRCDPISGHTALYWYRQSLGQGLEFLIYFQGNSAPDKSGLPSDRFSAERTGGSVSTLTIQRTQQEDSAVYLCASSLDGSGGLYEQFFGPGTRLTVL.